The present T cell receptor beta chain was sequenced within a study of shared clonotypes between healthy human individuals. About this clone: Other nucleotide sequences in the sample specify the same CDR3.

Healthy adults negative for HIV, lacking recent acute infections or vaccinations, served as donors. The test was conducted at deep level. Assay: immunoSEQ multiplex PCR; the TCRdb copy retains only in-frame clones and omits some. The profile shows 2,500,000 or so clones, approximately 90% of them singletons. This CDR3 is built from 16 residues. Germline V gene sequence: CDR1 MGHRA, CDR2 YSYEKL. V gave up 0 bases and J gave up 0 bases, with 12 bases separating them. This chain joins TRBV4-1 and TRBJ2-7; D possibly corresponds to TRBD2 (5 bases). The sample comprised naive CD4+ T cells from PBMCs. Subset in this sample: CD45RA+ positively selected. The TCR sequence derives from a man aged 18 to 29 in good health. Some clones in this sample may be carry-over from other donors' samples. CDR3 protein: CASSQDLRASSYEQYF. The DNA of the CDR3 is TGCGCCAGCAGCCAAGATCTGCGGGCAAGCTCCTACGAGCAGTACTTC.